This paragraph reports one T cell receptor (beta chain). Its antigen target is currently unknown. Qualities for individual bases were not recorded, and no much larger clone is one base off. This sample was taken from a study of human T cells and chemical hapten exposure (dated by TCRdb to 2020 to 2023). A note on the overall study: For sensitization, 2% DPC in acetone was applied to a roughly 2 cm by roughly 2 cm area of upper inner arm skin. Patients additionally received weekly therapeutic DPC doses to the scalp throughout the approximately 25-week study period. Patch testing was performed on the upper back with Finn chambers containing 0.01% DPC, and the patch tests were scored after 6 days according to International Contact Dermatitis Research Group standards. Most of the patients in the cohort were female, and the cohort covered alopecia areata with under or over 50% scalp involvement, alopecia totalis and alopecia universalis. Libraries were pooled for sequencing, and per-sample TCR yields varied mainly because of small differences in library volumes within the pool. The study tracked peripheral blood TCR repertoire changes in vivo during primary and secondary sensitization to the hapten diphenylcyclopropenone (DPC) in alopecia patients. Blood samples were taken from patients before sensitization (week 0) and then at 2, 6 and about 24 weeks after DPC sensitization. Blood for TCR sequencing was provided by twenty-nine alopecia patients at one to four time points (pre-sensitization, 2, 6 and 24 weeks).

General conclusions and limits of the study: Compared with pre-sensitization or healthy control sets, expanded TCRs formed significantly more large CDR3 similarity clusters, which is consistent with antigen-driven responses. DPC sensitization did not change how many TCRs were above 1 in 1000 frequency, and no evidence was found of alterations in global repertoire structure. Because every patient had alopecia, a presumed autoimmune disease, the patients' immune response might differ from that of healthy individuals. The number of PT1 expanded TCRs positively correlated with patch test score, significant at thresholds 8, 16 and 32 but not 4. Repeated subsampling changed both the strength of the expansion versus patch-test correlation and the threshold at which the correlation became significant.

Per the publication, the time point label means: patch test 2, 6 weeks after DPC sensitization. This specimen's treatment or condition label, interpreted: therapeutic diphenylcyclopropenone sensitization with weekly scalp DPC. Blood at each patch-test visit was drawn before the patch test was applied. Patients were eligible if aged 18 to 70, diagnosed with alopecia and judged suitable for DPC therapy, and pregnant patients were excluded. Unfractionated whole blood was collected in Tempus Blood RNA tubes, and total RNA was extracted from that blood. The library relied on RACE. The run used a NextSeq 500. Library preparation attached unique molecular identifiers to individual cDNA molecules for quantitative, reproducible TCR counting. Each blood RNA sample was used to sequence both TCR alpha and TCR beta chains. The paper's processing steps were these. The median number of TCRs per sample was some 100,000, ranging from roughly 23,224 to 690,600. The Decombinator software suite was used to annotate V, J and CDR3 in the TCR reads. For the PS versus PT1 abundance plots, all samples were subsampled to the same number of TCRs (28,000). TCRs were defined as expanded if absent before sensitization and observed at least eight times at the 2-week time point. TCRdb reran the public reads through fastp at Q25 and MiXCR, keeping productive beta chains. CDR3 protein duplicates are merged, each entry listing the most common genes and DNA. TCRdb, rather than the study authors, made the V and J calls. The sample table contains approximately 350,000 distinct CDR3 sequences; only one count was recorded for over 6% of them. The ten largest clones take up approximately 5.4% of the sample.

Sequenced material: whole blood, taken in connection with sensitization to the hapten diphenylcyclopropenone (DPC). The TCR comes from a woman between 18 and 29 years old with alopecia areata. Some clones in this sample may be carry-over from other donors' samples.

CDR3 reads: CASTGPVETNEQFF. The bases read TGTGCCAGCACCGGGCCGGTGGAGACCAATGAGCAGTTCTTC. The chain is made from TRBV6-1 and TRBJ2-1, with the identity of the D gene unclear. The CDR3 covers 14 residues, taking in both the cysteine and the phenylalanine. Kept here is only the CDR3 DNA, which spans 42 bases and is read in frame from base 1. CDR1 is given as MNHNS and CDR2 as SASEGT, both from the germline V gene. V is shortened by 7 bases, J by 6 bases, and the region joining them spans 16 bases.